This T cell receptor beta chain is from a study of cytomegalovirus exposure and HLA in healthy donors. The study ran its PCR with 60 Vbeta and 13 Jbeta primers. Original data processing: An analysis performed later counted 75 million to 80 million unique TCR beta chains (roughly 11 million of them shared). The table came from immunoSEQ multiplex PCR; TCRdb's copy has only in-frame clones and leaves some out. V and J calls and clone size are given by that table; D and trimming were obtained from the DNA. The sample lists about 120,000 clones, more than 75% occurring once. Germline lookup yields CDR1 SGHDT and CDR2 YYEEEE. Trimming pared 5 bases from V and 5 bases from J, leaving 22 bases between. CDR3 size: 16 residues. A note on this clone: No antigen is known for it.

Whole-study findings and limits: With high specificity and sensitivity, the classifier reportedly diagnosed cytomegalovirus status. In a later analysis, HLA-associated beta chains showed higher expansion and lower generation probabilities than comparable chains. The study recorded over 150 TCR beta chains that were cytomegalovirus-associated.

Specimen: PBMCs. J is TRBJ1-1 and V is TRBV5-6; D is unclear. This clonotype was obtained from a woman in her 40s in good health and CMV-seropositive. In DNA form, the CDR3 reads TGTGCCAGCAGTTACCAACCGGGATCCGGGTGGACTGAAGCTTTCTTT. The encoded protein is CASSYQPGSGWTEAFF.